Sequencing of this T cell receptor beta chain was carried out in a study of T cells after yellow fever vaccination. Overall study results and limits: Most primary-vaccination clones recurred post-booster (roughly 96% CD4, 88% CD8). The study found a weaker secondary response that peaked faster, day 5 versus 15.

Germline V gene sequence: CDR1 SGHTA, CDR2 FQGNSA. This CDR3 contains 13 residues. This clonotype was found a few times. Its antigen is not identified. The junction and the germline gene differ at one end; a read error may be behind it. One entry per CDR3 protein, called by TCRdb with MiXCR from the 5' RACE reads. The sample has some 260,000 distinct CDR3 sequences, roughly 5.6% seen once. The sample in question was CD4+ T cells sorted from PBMCs, obtained on the day of the yellow fever booster vaccination. This sequence originates from a young man who received the YFV17D yellow fever vaccine. This sequence joins TRBV7-2 and TRBJ2-1, with TRBD2 matching 9 bases. CDR3 in DNA: TGTGCCAGCAGCCTAGCGGGGAAGGTTGAGCAGTTCTTC. The encoded protein is CASSLAGKVEQFF.